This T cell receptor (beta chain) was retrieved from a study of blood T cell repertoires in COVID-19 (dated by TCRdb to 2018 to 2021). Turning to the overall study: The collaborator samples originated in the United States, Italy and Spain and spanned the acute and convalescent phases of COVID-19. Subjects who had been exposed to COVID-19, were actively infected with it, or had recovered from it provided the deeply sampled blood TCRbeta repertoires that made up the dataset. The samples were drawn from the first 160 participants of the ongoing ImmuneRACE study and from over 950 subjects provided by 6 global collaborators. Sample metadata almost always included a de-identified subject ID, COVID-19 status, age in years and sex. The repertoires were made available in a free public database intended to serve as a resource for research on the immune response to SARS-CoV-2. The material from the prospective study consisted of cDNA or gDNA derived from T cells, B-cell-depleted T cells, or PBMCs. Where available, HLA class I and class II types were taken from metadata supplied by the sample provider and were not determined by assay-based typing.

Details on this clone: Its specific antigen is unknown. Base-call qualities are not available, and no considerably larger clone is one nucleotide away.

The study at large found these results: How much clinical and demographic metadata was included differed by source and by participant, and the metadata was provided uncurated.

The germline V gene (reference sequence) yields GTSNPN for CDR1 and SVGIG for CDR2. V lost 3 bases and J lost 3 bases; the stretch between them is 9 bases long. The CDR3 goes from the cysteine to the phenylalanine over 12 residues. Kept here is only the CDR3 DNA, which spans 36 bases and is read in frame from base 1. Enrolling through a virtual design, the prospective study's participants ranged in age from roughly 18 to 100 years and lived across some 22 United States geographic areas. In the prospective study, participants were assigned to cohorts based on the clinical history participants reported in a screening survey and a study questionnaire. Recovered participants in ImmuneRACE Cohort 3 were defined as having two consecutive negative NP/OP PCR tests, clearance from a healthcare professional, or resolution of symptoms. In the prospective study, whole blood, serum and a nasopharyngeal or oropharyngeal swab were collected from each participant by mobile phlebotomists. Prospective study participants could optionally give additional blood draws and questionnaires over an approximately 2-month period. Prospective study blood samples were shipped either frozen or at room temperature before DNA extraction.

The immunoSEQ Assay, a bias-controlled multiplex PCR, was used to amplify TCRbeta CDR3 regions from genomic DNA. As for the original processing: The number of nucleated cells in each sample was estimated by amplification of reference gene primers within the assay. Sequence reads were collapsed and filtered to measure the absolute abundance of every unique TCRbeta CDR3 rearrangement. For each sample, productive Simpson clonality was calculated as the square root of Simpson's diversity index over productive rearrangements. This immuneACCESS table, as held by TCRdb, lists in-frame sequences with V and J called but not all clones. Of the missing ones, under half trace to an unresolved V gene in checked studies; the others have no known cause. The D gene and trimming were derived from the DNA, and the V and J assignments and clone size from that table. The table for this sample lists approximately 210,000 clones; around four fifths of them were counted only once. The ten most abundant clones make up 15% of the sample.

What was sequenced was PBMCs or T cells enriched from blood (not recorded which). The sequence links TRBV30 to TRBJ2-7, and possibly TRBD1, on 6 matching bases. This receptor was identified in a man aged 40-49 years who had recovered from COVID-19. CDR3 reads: CAWSQGFYEQYF. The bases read TGTGCCTGGAGCCAGGGGTTCTACGAGCAGTACTTC.